This passage covers 6 T cell receptor beta chains from one sample sequenced in a study of blood T cell repertoires in COVID-19. The data were produced by immunoSEQ multiplex PCR, yet TCRdb's version contains in-frame clones alone and is incomplete. The sample records approximately 21,000 clones, roughly four fifths being singletons. Sequencing was done on a sample of peripheral blood. These TCRs come from a human donor in a cohort sampled during active or convalescent COVID-19.

The chain is built from TRBV5-1 and TRBJ2-7; TRBD2 matches 13 bases. The CDR3 has 15 amino acids. Germline CDR1 SGHRS, CDR2 YFSETQ. Losses at the gene ends were 4 bases for V and 2 bases for J; bases not matched to a gene: 3. The CDR3 reads CASSLGTSGAYEQYV. The CDR3 DNA follows: TGCGCCAGCAGCCTGGGGACTAGCGGGGCCTACGAGCAGTACGTC.

The gene calls are TRBV6-6 and TRBJ2-5; weak D call: TRBD2 (5 bases). Germline V CDR1 and CDR2: MNHNY, SVGAGI (reference sequence). The CDR3 has 14 residues. V lost 2 bases and J lost 1, with 8 bases in between. DNA of the CDR3: TGTGCCAGCAGTTACCACCGGGGCCAAGAGACCCAGTACTTC. It translates to CASSYHRGQETQYF.

The rearrangement uses TRBV5-1 and TRBJ1-2, with D uncertain. The CDR3 is 12 amino acids. The V and J ends lost 4 bases and 4 bases respectively, with 8 bases between them. Germline CDR1 is SGHRS and CDR2 is YFSETQ. CDR3 sequence: CASSPGTYGYTF. Here the CDR3 DNA reads TGCGCCAGCAGCCCAGGTACCTATGGCTACACCTTC.

The chain combines TRBV7-2 with TRBJ2-3; weak D call: TRBD1 (5 bases). In germline, CDR1 is SGHTA, CDR2 FQGNSA. The CDR3 length is 15 residues. The germline V and J ends were trimmed by 6 bases and 1 base, with 14 bases remaining between them. In nucleotides, the CDR3 is TGTGCCAGCAGGCCTCCCGGACACCGCACAGATACGCAGTATTTT. Protein: CASRPPGHRTDTQYF. The full variable domain, completed using reference TRBV7-2 and TRBJ2-3, is GAGVSQSPSNKVTEKGKDVELRCDPISGHTALYWYRQSLGQGLEFLIYFQGNSAPDKSGLPSDRFSAERTGGSVSTLTIQRTQQEDSAVYLCASRPPGHRTDTQYFGPGTRLTVL.

This clone was detected only a few times. The chain couples TRBV10-1 to TRBJ2-7; 7 nucleotides line up with TRBD1. CDR1 is WNHNN and CDR2 is SYGVQD in the germline V gene (reference sequence). The CDR3 covers 13 residues. The V segment lost 5 bases and the J segment 3 bases; nucleotides outside the gene matches: 4. The CDR3 DNA follows: TGCGCCAGCAGTCGATCAGGGGGCTACGAGCAGTACTTC. It yields the protein CASSRSGGYEQYF.

The chain joins TRBV19 to TRBJ2-3; D possibly corresponds to TRBD2 (5 bases). CDR3 length equals 14 residues. Germline V gene sequence: CDR1 LNHDA, CDR2 SQIVND (reference sequence). The germline V and J ends were trimmed by 3 bases and 6 bases, with 13 bases remaining between them. As DNA, the CDR3 is TGTGCCAGTAGTATTCCTCCGGGATTCGATACGCAGTATTTT. This codes for CASSIPPGFDTQYF.